What follows describes a single T cell receptor (beta chain). Its antigen is unknown. TCRdb processed the 5' RACE reads anew with MiXCR; each CDR3 protein has one entry. The sample lists some 190,000 distinct CDR3 sequences, 16% occurring once. The data originate from a study of T-cell memory formation after mild COVID-19. Study information: Largely, TCR clusters stayed within a single donor. Findings of the study overall: CM and EM subsets held most contracting CD4+ clones; EMRA held CD8+ ones.

Trimming removed 3 bases from V and 8 bases from J; junction bases left unmatched: 4. This CDR3 is 14 amino acids long. The sequencing sample was made of PBMCs or a T cell subset sorted from them (not recorded which). This receptor was taken from an adult woman who had mild COVID-19 (a few samples of this study predate the infection). Cell type and time point are not known. The V gene is TRBV12-3 or TRBV12-4, the J gene TRBJ1-4, with TRBD1 matching 9 bases. For the CDR3, the DNA is TGTGCCAGCAGTTTGGACAGGGGAGCGGAAAAACTGTTTTTT. Translating gives CASSLDRGAEKLFF.